The clone carrying this T cell receptor beta chain came up once. Using immunoSEQ multiplex PCR, the repertoire was profiled, and TCRdb retains in-frame clones only, with some absent. This table has more than 60,000 clones, more than 70% appearing once. The sample belongs to a study of radiotherapy plus CTLA-4 blockade in lung cancer. This sequence was found in a human donor with non-small cell lung cancer who had a complete response to radiotherapy plus ipilimumab. The sequenced sample was peripheral blood, obtained from a patient treated with radiotherapy plus ipilimumab.

The CDR3 nucleotides are TGTGCCAGCAGCAAAGTCCGTGAGGTGCAAGCAGGGGCCTATGGCTACACCTTC. Encoded protein: CASSKVREVQAGAYGYTF. This rearrangement joins TRBV21-1 to TRBJ1-2; the DNA was not compared with TRBD1, the D call given in the table. TRBV21-1 is a pseudogene segment. CDR3 length: 18 residues.